A single sample is the source of the 20 T cell receptor beta chains below, sequenced in a study of T cells in Graves' hyperthyroidism and ophthalmopathy. The investigators amplified TCR beta CDR3 regions from RNA transcripts. HTBI primers were employed in a first-round RT-PCR of the TCR CDR3. Using its own MiXCR run on the multiplex PCR reads, TCRdb lists one record per CDR3 protein. Of hundreds of thousands of distinct CDR3 sequences in the sample, approximately 15% were seen once. The material sequenced was blood. The receptors shown here come from a woman aged 25 to 39 with Graves' hyperthyroidism that later progressed to Graves' ophthalmopathy.

This sequence joins TRBV18 and TRBJ2-2, with D uncertain. The V gene's germline CDR1 is KGHSH and CDR2 LQKENI. The V end was cut by 1 base, the J end by 3 bases, with 9 bases between. The CDR3 contains 15 residues. The CDR3 sequence is CASSPRRGDTGELFF. CDR3 coding DNA: TGTGCCAGCTCACCACGGAGAGGTGACACCGGGGAGCTGTTTTTT. Using reference TRBV18 and TRBJ2-2 for the parts outside the CDR3, the full variable domain is NAGVMQNPRHLVRRRGQEARLRCSPMKGHSHVYWYRQLPEEGLKFMVYLQKENIIDESGMPKERFSAEFPKEGPSILRIQQVVRGDSAAYFCASSPRRGDTGELFFGEGSRLTVL.

This sequence joins TRBV19 and TRBJ2-7, with 9 bases that match TRBD2. The germline V gene encodes CDR1 LNHDA and CDR2 SQIVND (reference sequence). This CDR3 is 14 amino acids long. V gave up 5 bases and J gave up 5 bases; unmatched junction bases: 7. The DNA for the CDR3 is TGTGCCAGTAGTTATAGCGGGAGTTTCGACGAGCAGTACTTC. It is translated as CASSYSGSFDEQYF.

Regarding this clonotype: A much larger clonotype is one base distant, so this may be a read error. The chain combines TRBV9 with TRBJ1-5; D uncertain. The CDR3 has 13 residues. Looked up from germline, CDR1 is SGDLS and CDR2 is YYNGEE. In DNA form, the CDR3 reads TGTACCAGCAGCGCATCGACTAGAGGCCCCCAGCATTTT. Protein sequence: CTSSASTRGPQHF.

This chain connects TRBV6-1 to TRBJ1-5, with D tentatively TRBD1 (5 bases). CDR3 length: 15 amino acids. From germline, CDR1 is MNHNS and CDR2 SASEGT. Trimming cost V 6 bases and J 6 bases, with 18 bases left between them. The CDR3, as DNA: TGTGCCAGCAGACGCACTAGGGCTGGGGGTCAGCCCCAGCATTTT. Translation gives CASRRTRAGGQPQHF.

CDR3 DNA sequence: TGTGCCAGCAGCATCGACAGCAAGCTTAATCAGCCCCAGCATTTT. It specifies CASSIDSKLNQPQHF. This chain links TRBV2 with TRBJ1-5, with a possible D match to TRBD1 (5 bases). CDR3 length: 15 amino acids. The germline gives CDR1 SNHLY, CDR2 FYNNEI. Trimming removed 6 bases at V and 4 bases at J, with 16 bases between.

This clonotype was observed at least ten times. The chain couples TRBV11-3 to TRBJ2-7; weak D call: TRBD1 (6 bases). Germline lookup yields CDR1 SGHNT and CDR2 YENEEA. CDR3 length: 14 residues. V was shortened by 5 bases and J by 2 bases, with 13 bases between the two germline ends. CDR3 nucleotide sequence: TGTGCCAGCAGCCCGGACAGTTTAGCCTACGAGCAGTACTTC. Translation gives CASSPDSLAYEQYF.

This clonotype has ten or more counts. J is TRBJ1-1 and V is TRBV12-3 or TRBV12-4; a weak D match, TRBD1 (6 bases). The CDR3 has 15 residues. Trimming cost V 8 bases and J 2 bases, with 18 bases left between them. CDR3 DNA: TGTGCCAGCGCCCGCGGGGGAGGGGGTAACACTGAAGCTTTCTTT. This encodes CASARGGGGNTEAFF.

This clonotype showed up many times. This sequence joins TRBV7-3 and TRBJ2-1; D not certain. The V end was cut by 5 bases, the J end by 10 bases, with 12 bases between. Germline lookup yields CDR1 SGHTA and CDR2 FQGTGA. The CDR3 length is 12 residues. CDR3 in DNA: TGTGCCAGCAGCCCCTCCCCACCCGAGCAGTTCTTC. Translating it yields CASSPSPPEQFF.

This clonotype was recorded at least ten times. V is TRBV5-8 and J is TRBJ2-1, with TRBD1 matching 11 bases. This CDR3 is built from 15 residues. Germline V gene data show CDR1 as SGHTS and CDR2 as YDEGEE. V lost 9 bases and J lost 7; bases outside the gene matches: 12. CDR3 sequence reads: CATLAGTGGTNEQFF. Here the CDR3 DNA reads TGTGCCACATTAGCCGGGACAGGGGGTACTAATGAGCAGTTCTTC.

CDR3 sequence: CASSRGRLRNEKLFF. CDR3 nucleotides: TGTGCCAGCAGTCGGGGACGCCTAAGGAATGAAAAACTGTTTTTT. This rearrangement joins TRBV28 to TRBJ1-4; tentative D call: TRBD1 (5 bases). CDR3 length: 15 residues. V was clipped by 5 bases and J by 5 bases, with 15 bases between them. Germline V gives CDR1 MDHEN, CDR2 SYDVKM.

This clonotype was recorded many times. The chain has TRBV11-2 and TRBJ2-7; 7 nucleotides line up with TRBD1. CDR1 and CDR2 from the germline V gene are SGHAT and FQNNGV. This CDR3 region has 15 residues. V lost 5 bases and J lost 2; bases outside the gene matches: 9. CDR3 protein: CASSKPGQPTYEQYF. In DNA form, the CDR3 reads TGTGCCAGCAGCAAGCCGGGACAGCCGACCTACGAGCAGTACTTC.

V and J are TRBV29-1 and TRBJ2-2; 9 bases line up with TRBD2. Germline lookup yields CDR1 SQVTM and CDR2 ANQGSEA. J gave up 8 bases and V 1 base, and 2 bases lay outside the gene matches. This CDR3 has 13 amino acids. The DNA for the CDR3 is TGCAGCGTTGAAGGGACTAGCGTTGGGGAGCTGTTTTTT. This encodes CSVEGTSVGELFF.

This clonotype occurred many times. The V gene is TRBV5-1, the J gene TRBJ1-1; D remains ambiguous. The CDR3 extends over 13 amino acids. V was pared by 0 bases and J by 5 bases, with 8 bases between. The V gene's germline CDR1 is SGHRS and CDR2 YFSETQ. CDR3 nucleotides: TGCGCCAGCAGCTTGGCGGGGTGGACTGAAGCTTTCTTT. This sequence encodes CASSLAGWTEAFF.

This clonotype was observed many times. This sequence joins TRBV2 and TRBJ2-1, with 9 bases identical to TRBD2. The V gene end was trimmed by 8 bases and the J gene end by 3 bases; junction bases not matched to a gene: 5. The length of the CDR3 is 14 residues. Germline V gene lookup returns CDR1 SNHLY and CDR2 FYNNEI. The DNA for the CDR3 is TGTGCCAGCTATAGCGGGAGAATCTACAATGAGCAGTTCTTC. It is translated as CASYSGRIYNEQFF. Looking up the rest from reference TRBV2 and TRBJ2-1 gives the full variable domain: EPEVTQTPSHQVTQMGQEVILRCVPISNHLYFYWYRQILGQKVEFLVSFYNNEISEKSEIFDDQFSVERPDGSNFTLKIRSTKLEDSAMYFCASYSGRIYNEQFFGPGTRLTVL.

Comment on this clonotype: Its ends do not fully match the called genes, so a read error is possible. The rearrangement uses TRBV5-1 and TRBJ2-7; D is undetermined. CDR1 is SGHRS, CDR2 YFSETQ, per germline. The CDR3 spans 13 residues. CDR3 in amino acids: CASSQDGPYEQYF. In DNA, the CDR3 is TGTGCCAGCAGCCAAGATGGCCCCTACGAGCAGTACTTC. Drawing the rest from reference TRBV5-1 and TRBJ2-7, the complete variable domain is KAGVTQTPRYLIKTRGQQVTLSCSPISGHRSVSWYQQTPGQGLQFLFEYFSETQRNKGNFPGRFSGRQFSNSRSEMNVSTLELGDSALYLCASSQDGPYEQYFGPGTRLTVT.

The rearrangement uses TRBV30 and TRBJ2-2, with D possibly TRBD1 on 6 matching bases. The CDR3 runs to 16 residues. CDR1 GTSNPN and CDR2 SVGIG come from the germline V gene (reference sequence). Trimming stripped 4 bases from V and 4 bases from J, with 19 bases between. DNA of the CDR3: TGTGCCTGGATGGAGTACGGGGCAGGGGTCACCGGGGAGCTGTTTTTT. This translates into CAWMEYGAGVTGELFF.

V is TRBV19 and J is TRBJ1-2; TRBD1 agrees at 9 bases. V shed 8 bases and J 2 bases; nucleotides not matched to a gene: 21. CDR1 is LNHDA, CDR2 SQIVND, per germline (reference sequence). The CDR3 is made up of 19 amino acids. The CDR3, as DNA: TGTGCCAGTTGGCGGGGACAGGGCGGGTTATTGACCCTGAACTATGGCTACACCTTC. It specifies CASWRGQGGLLTLNYGYTF.

This clonotype was observed a handful of times. The chain couples TRBV5-8 to TRBJ2-7, with D uncertain. CDR1 and CDR2 from the germline V gene are SGHTS and YDEGEE. V lost 0 bases and J lost 3, with 16 bases in between. This CDR3 contains 16 residues. The CDR3 reads CASSLEWVAPLYEQYF. Here the CDR3 DNA reads TGTGCCAGCAGCTTGGAATGGGTAGCTCCCCTCTACGAGCAGTACTTC.

This clonotype was seen ten or more times. This chain links TRBV5-5 with TRBJ1-5; D is ambiguous. Per the germline V gene, CDR1 is SGHKS and CDR2 is YYEKEE (reference sequence). Trimming pared 4 bases from V and 3 bases from J, leaving 11 bases between. The length of the CDR3 is 14 residues. CDR3 amino acids: CASSDQASNQPQHF. The CDR3 nucleotides are TGTGCCAGCAGCGATCAGGCCTCCAATCAGCCCCAGCATTTT.

This chain connects TRBV19 to TRBJ1-2; the match to TRBD1 covers 8 bases. CDR3 size: 15 residues. Germline V gives CDR1 LNHDA, CDR2 SQIVND (reference sequence). V lost 5 bases and J lost 3; bases outside the gene matches: 8. DNA of the CDR3: TGTGCCAGTAGTCCCGGGACAGGAGGGGACTATGGCTACACCTTC. Amino acids: CASSPGTGGDYGYTF. Filled out from reference TRBV19 and TRBJ1-2, the complete variable domain reads DGGITQSPKYLFRKEGQNVTLSCEQNLNHDAMYWYRQDPGQGLRLIYYSQIVNDFQKGDIAEGYSVSREKKESFPLTVTSAQKNPTAFYLCASSPGTGGDYGYTFGSGTRLTVV.